The table lists the clone carrying this T cell receptor (beta chain) with many counts. Antigen specificity is unknown. The entry originates in a study of T-cell reconstitution after alpha-beta-depleted transplantation in children. A library of TCRbeta sequences, prepared with unique molecular identifiers, was generated. TCRdb analysed the PCR reads with MiXCR anew, one entry per CDR3 protein. The sample holds fewer than 150,000 distinct CDR3 sequences, more than 9.5% seen once. The CDR3 covers 12 residues. CDR1 is SGHRS and CDR2 is YFSETQ in the germline V gene. The V and J ends lost 0 bases and 6 bases respectively, with 7 bases between them. Study-level results: Several hundred graft clones that had expanded were reportedly the source of alpha-beta T cells about two months after transplant. From newly produced T cells came most of the T-cell counts and diversity one year after transplant. In some patients, recipient T cells and intrathymic progenitors surviving conditioning explained high day-60 diversity.

Sequenced here: PBMCs, mostly from graft donor cells, sampled 180 days after TCRalphabeta/CD19-depleted stem cell transplant. This TCR was sampled from a girl under three years old who had a stem cell transplant for combined immunodeficiency, so the T cells may come from the graft donor. The J gene is TRBJ2-7, the V gene TRBV5-1, with D uncertain. CDR3 protein: CASSLEWSEQYF. The DNA for the CDR3 is TGCGCCAGCAGCTTGGAGTGGAGCGAGCAGTACTTC.